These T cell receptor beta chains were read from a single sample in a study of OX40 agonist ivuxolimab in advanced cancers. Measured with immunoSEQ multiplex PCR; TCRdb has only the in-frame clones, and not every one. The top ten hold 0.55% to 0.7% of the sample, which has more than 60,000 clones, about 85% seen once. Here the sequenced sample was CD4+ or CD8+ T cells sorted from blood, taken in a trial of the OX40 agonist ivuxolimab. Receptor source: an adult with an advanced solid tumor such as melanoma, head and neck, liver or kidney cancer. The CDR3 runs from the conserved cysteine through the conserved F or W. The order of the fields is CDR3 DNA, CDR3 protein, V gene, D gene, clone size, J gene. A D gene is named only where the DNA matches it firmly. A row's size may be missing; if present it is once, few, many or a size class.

TGTGCCAGCAGCTTAGGGGTTAGCGGGGCCGCGCGAGAGACCCAGTACTTC	CASSLGVSGAARETQYF	TRBV11-2	TRBD2	-	TRBJ2-5
TGTGCCAGTACCCGAAAGGGGATAGAAGGTGAAAAACTGTTTTTT	CASTRKGIEGEKLFF	TRBV19	-	-	TRBJ1-4
TGTGCCAGCAGCCGCGGGACTAGCGGGGGGTACAATGAGCAGTTCTTC	CASSRGTSGGYNEQFF	TRBV7-3	TRBD2	-	TRBJ2-1
TGTGCCAGCAGTTACTTTGGGGCGGGGGGAAACACCATATATTTT	CASSYFGAGGNTIYF	TRBV6-5	-	-	TRBJ1-3
TGTGCCAGCCGATATGAAGGGAACGAGCAGTACTTC	CASRYEGNEQYF	TRBV27	-	-	TRBJ2-7
TGTGCCTGGACCGGCCTGGGGAGGGGGAATCGCGAGCAGTACTTC	CAWTGLGRGNREQYF	TRBV30	-	-	TRBJ2-7
TGTGCCAGCAGTGAACTGACTGGCGGGTTGGGAGATACGCAGTATTTT	CASSELTGGLGDTQYF	TRBV2	-	-	TRBJ2-3
TGTGCCAGCTCACCATCACAAGAGACCCAGTACTTC	CASSPSQETQYF	TRBV18	-	-	TRBJ2-5
TGTGCCAGCAGCCACCCCATGCAGGGTGGCAATGAGCAGTTCTTC	CASSHPMQGGNEQFF	TRBV11-3	-	-	TRBJ2-1
TGTGCCAGCAGTCCAGGGGACGCAACTAATGAAAAACTGTTTTTT	CASSPGDATNEKLFF	TRBV7-2	-	-	TRBJ1-4
TGTGCCATCAGTGTGCAGAGCTCCTACGAGCAGTACTTC	CAISVQSSYEQYF	TRBV10-3	-	-	TRBJ2-7
TGTGCCAGCAGTGAATCTACTGCTATAGCGGGGGGCCAAGAGACCCAGTACTTC	CASSESTAIAGGQETQYF	TRBV2	TRBD2	-	TRBJ2-5
TGTGCCAGCAGCGTGGACTACTCTAGCACAGATACGCAGTATTTT	CASSVDYSSTDTQYF	TRBV9	-	-	TRBJ2-3
TGTGCCAGCAGCTACCGGTCCTACAATGAGCAGTTCTTC	CASSYRSYNEQFF	TRBV13	-	-	TRBJ2-1
TGTGCCAGCACCGACAGTCCCGCAGGCAACTATGGCTACACCTTC	CASTDSPAGNYGYTF	TRBV6-5	-	-	TRBJ1-2
TGTGCCAGCAGCCGCCCGGGGGCTATCACAGATACGCAGTATTTT	CASSRPGAITDTQYF	TRBV7-2	-	-	TRBJ2-3
TGTGCCTGGAACGCCCATCCGAGGGAGACCCAGTACTTC	CAWNAHPRETQYF	TRBV30	-	-	TRBJ2-5
TGTGCCAGCAGCTTATCGGGCAAGCAGCCCCAGCATTTT	CASSLSGKQPQHF	TRBV7-8	-	-	TRBJ1-5
TGCGCCAGCAGCCCGGGGACAGGGGCCGACCAAGAGACCCAGTACTTC	CASSPGTGADQETQYF	TRBV5-1	TRBD1	-	TRBJ2-5
TGTGCCAGCAGTTACTCGAAGTTCACTGAAGCTTTCTTT	CASSYSKFTEAFF	TRBV6-6	-	-	TRBJ1-1
TGCAGCGTGGGCGAGCTCGGGGCATGGGAGACCTACGAGCAGTACTTC	CSVGELGAWETYEQYF	TRBV29-1	-	-	TRBJ2-7
TGCGCCAGCAGTCAATGCGGTACAGGCAAGATTTATGGCTACACCTTC	CASSQCGTGKIYGYTF	TRBV23-1	-	-	TRBJ1-2
TGTGCCAGCATGGGGGGGTATAATTCACCCCTCCACTTT	CASMGGYNSPLHF	TRBV2	-	-	TRBJ1-6
TGTGCCAGTAGTATACAGGTGGTCGATGAGCAGTTCTTC	CASSIQVVDEQFF	TRBV19	-	-	TRBJ2-1
TGTGCCAGCTCACCACTGCAGCAGAATTCACCCCTCCACTTT	CASSPLQQNSPLHF	TRBV18	-	-	TRBJ1-6
TGTGCCAGTAGTAGAAGCTCCGGAGGCTACACCTTC	CASSRSSGGYTF	TRBV19	-	-	TRBJ1-2
TGTGCCAGTACCTATCCCGACAGGGGGCTGAGCTATGGCTACACCTTC	CASTYPDRGLSYGYTF	TRBV19	TRBD1	-	TRBJ1-2
TGTGCCAGCAGCGCAGGGGAGTCTGGAAACACCATATATTTT	CASSAGESGNTIYF	TRBV9	-	-	TRBJ1-3
TGTGCCAGCCGACCTGGGACTAGCGCAGATACGCAGTATTTT	CASRPGTSADTQYF	TRBV5-4	TRBD2	-	TRBJ2-3
TGTGCCAGCAGTCCCGGGACAGGCTACACAGATACGCAGTATTTT	CASSPGTGYTDTQYF	TRBV28	TRBD1	-	TRBJ2-3
TGCAGCGTTGGCGGGGGGGGATACAATGAGCAGTTCTTC	CSVGGGGYNEQFF	TRBV29-1	TRBD2	-	TRBJ2-1
TGTGCCAGCAGCTTGGGGCAAGAGACCCAGTACTTC	CASSLGQETQYF	TRBV5-5	-	-	TRBJ2-5
TGTGCCTGGAGTGTATATCGGCCAGCTATTAATGAAAAACTGTTTTTT	CAWSVYRPAINEKLFF	TRBV30	-	-	TRBJ1-4
TGTGCCTGGGAACTGGTGGAGAACACTGAAGCTTTCTTT	CAWELVENTEAFF	TRBV30	-	few	TRBJ1-1
TGCGCCAGCACAACAGTCCCGTCCTCCTACGAGCAGTACTTC	CASTTVPSSYEQYF	TRBV5-1	-	-	TRBJ2-7
TGTGCCAGCAGCCACCGAGGGGGAGGGGGCGGAGGCGGGGAGCTGTTTTTT	CASSHRGGGGGGGELFF	TRBV4-2	-	-	TRBJ2-2
TGTGCCAGCAGCTTCTCAGAATATAGCAATCAGCCCCAGCATTTT	CASSFSEYSNQPQHF	TRBV7-2	-	-	TRBJ1-5
TGTGCCAGCAGCCAAGTAGGTGGGACTGAAGCTTTCTTT	CASSQVGGTEAFF	TRBV14	-	-	TRBJ1-1
TGTGCCAGTAGTATAGTCCCCGCCTATGGCTACACCTTC	CASSIVPAYGYTF	TRBV19	-	-	TRBJ1-2
TGTGCCAGCAGATCCAGGACAGGGGTTTACGAGCAGTACTTC	CASRSRTGVYEQYF	TRBV6-1	TRBD1	-	TRBJ2-7
TGTGCCAGCAGCCCCAGACAGGGCCGGGGCCCTAGGTCGGAGACCCAGTACTTC	CASSPRQGRGPRSETQYF	TRBV4-2	TRBD1	-	TRBJ2-5
TGTGCCAGCAGCTTGACGGGACAGGGCAGTGGCTACACCTTC	CASSLTGQGSGYTF	TRBV7-9	TRBD1	-	TRBJ1-2
TGTGCCAGTAGTAACAGGGGCGGTACTGAAGCTTTCTTT	CASSNRGGTEAFF	TRBV19	TRBD1	-	TRBJ1-1
TGTGCCAGCTCACCACGGGAGGGCCAGGGCTCAAATCAGCCCCAGCATTTT	CASSPREGQGSNQPQHF	TRBV18	-	-	TRBJ1-5
TGTGCCAGCAGCATCGGACAGAACACTGAAGCTTTCTTT	CASSIGQNTEAFF	TRBV6-8	-	-	TRBJ1-1
TGTGCCAGCAGCGTCGCCCAGGGAGGCGGGAACTATGGCTACACCTTC	CASSVAQGGGNYGYTF	TRBV9	-	-	TRBJ1-2